These 15 T cell receptor beta chains share one sample of origin, sequenced in a study of blood T cell repertoires in COVID-19. Libraries were prepared by immunoSEQ multiplex PCR; TCRdb keeps only in-frame clonotypes and omits some of them. This table has a few hundred thousand clones, approximately 88% appearing once. The sample consisted of peripheral blood. The receptors here all came from a man between 18 and 35 years old who had recovered from COVID-19.

This sequence joins TRBV5-1 and TRBJ1-4; a weak D match, TRBD1 (6 bases). The CDR3 runs 16 residues. V gave up 3 bases and J gave up 8 bases, with 20 bases separating them. Germline CDR1 reads SGHRS; CDR2 reads YFSETQ. In nucleotides, the CDR3 is TGCGCCAGCAGCTGGAGGTCCAGAGGGGGTCGGGAAAAACTGTTTTTT. Translating gives CASSWRSRGGREKLFF.

The count of this clone is one. The J gene is TRBJ1-1, the V gene TRBV5-1; D remains unclear. The CDR3 consists of 14 residues. V lost 0 bases, J lost 0 bases, and 6 bases lay in between. The germline V gene has CDR1 SGHRS and CDR2 YFSETQ. This CDR3 reads CASSLGSLNTEAFF. CDR3 nucleotide sequence: TGCGCCAGCAGCTTGGGCAGTCTGAACACTGAAGCTTTCTTT.

The rearrangement uses TRBV6-6 and TRBJ1-1; TRBD1 is a possible D gene (5 bases). V was clipped by 6 bases and J by 5 bases, with 10 bases between them. Germline assignment: CDR1 MNHNY and CDR2 SVGAGI (reference sequence). The length of the CDR3 is 12 residues. CDR3 coding DNA: TGTGCCAGCAGATTGGACACGACTGAAGCTTTCTTT. This gives the protein CASRLDTTEAFF.

J is TRBJ1-2 and V is TRBV7-9; 7 nucleotides align to TRBD1. CDR1 and CDR2 from the germline V gene are SEHNR and FQNEAQ (reference sequence). V lost 5 bases, J lost 4 bases, and 10 bases stayed unmatched. This CDR3 is 15 amino acids long. The chain's CDR3 is CASSTDRDPGYGYTF. CDR3 nucleotides: TGTGCCAGCAGCACCGACAGGGACCCTGGCTATGGCTACACCTTC.

This clone was picked up one time. The chain carries TRBV6-4 and TRBJ2-2; D may be TRBD1 (5 bases). The CDR3 runs to 14 residues. The V and J ends lost 5 bases and 2 bases respectively, with 9 bases between them. Looked up from germline, CDR1 is MRHNA and CDR2 is SNTAGT. The CDR3 region is CASSPGPNTGELFF. The DNA of the CDR3 is TGTGCCAGCAGTCCAGGGCCAAACACCGGGGAGCTGTTTTTT.

The chain links TRBV10-3 to TRBJ2-2; the match to TRBD1 covers 9 bases. Germline V gene sequence: CDR1 ENHRY, CDR2 SYGVKD. The CDR3 extends over 15 amino acids. V was pared by 2 bases and J by 7 bases, with 5 bases of the junction left unmatched. CDR3 region: CAISERDRVSGELFF. Here the CDR3 DNA reads TGTGCCATCAGTGAGAGGGACAGGGTGAGCGGGGAGCTGTTTTTT.

The V and J genes are TRBV19 and TRBJ1-1, with a weak D call TRBD1 (5 bases). V was pared by 6 bases and J by 0 bases, with 11 bases between. CDR1 is LNHDA, CDR2 SQIVND, per germline (reference sequence). CDR3 length: 14 amino acids. This CDR3 is CASSTTDLNTEAFF. The CDR3 DNA sequence: TGTGCCAGTAGCACGACAGATCTGAACACTGAAGCTTTCTTT. The variable domain in full, completed from reference TRBV19 and TRBJ1-1, reads DGGITQSPKYLFRKEGQNVTLSCEQNLNHDAMYWYRQDPGQGLRLIYYSQIVNDFQKGDIAEGYSVSREKKESFPLTVTSAQKNPTAFYLCASSTTDLNTEAFFGQGTRLTVV.

This clone was observed a single time. This chain joins TRBV13 and TRBJ2-3, with D unresolved. The ends were cut back, 5 bases at V and 0 bases at J, with 6 bases in the middle. CDR1 and CDR2 (germline): PRHDT, FYEKMQ (reference sequence). This CDR3 spans 13 amino acids. The CDR3 DNA sequence: TGTGCCAGCAGCGCCACTAGCACAGATACGCAGTATTTT. Translating it yields CASSATSTDTQYF.

For the CDR3, the DNA is TGCGCCAGCAGCTTGGCCCGGGCCCTGACTAGCGCTGAAGCTTTCTTT. Amino acids: CASSLARALTSAEAFF. The gene calls are TRBV5-1 and TRBJ1-1; D is unresolved. V lost 0 bases to trimming and J lost 6 bases, with 18 bases between them. Germline values: CDR1 SGHRS, CDR2 YFSETQ. CDR3 length: 16 amino acids. Full variable domain (outside the CDR3, taken from reference TRBV5-1 and TRBJ1-1): KAGVTQTPRYLIKTRGQQVTLSCSPISGHRSVSWYQQTPGQGLQFLFEYFSETQRNKGNFPGRFSGRQFSNSRSEMNVSTLELGDSALYLCASSLARALTSAEAFFGQGTRLTVV.

Only a few counts were recorded for this clone. This chain uses TRBV3-1 (or the pseudogene TRBV3-2) with TRBJ1-4; D gene ambiguous. The CDR3 spans 18 residues. CDR1 is LGHDT, CDR2 YNNKEL, per germline (reference sequence). V lost 0 bases, J lost 7 bases, and 21 bases lay in between. CDR3 DNA sequence: TGTGCCAGCAGCCAAGATAGGCACCCGGGAGGTCTGGGTGAAAAACTGTTTTTT. Its protein is CASSQDRHPGGLGEKLFF.

In its sample, this clone was seen once. The rearrangement uses TRBV6-2 or TRBV6-3 and TRBJ2-7, with D uncertain. The ends were cut back, 4 bases at V and 2 bases at J, with 12 bases in the middle. CDR3 length equals 14 residues. Germline CDR1 is MNHEY and CDR2 is SVGEGT. CDR3 bases: TGTGCCAGCAGTTTCGCCACCCCTACCTACGAGCAGTACTTC. Its protein product is CASSFATPTYEQYF.

The CDR3 DNA reads as TGCAGCGTTGTGGACGCGGACAGGGGGCCGGGGGCTTTCTTT. Protein product: CSVVDADRGPGAFF. The chain carries TRBV29-1 and TRBJ1-1; 11 bases align to TRBD1. The CDR3 runs to 14 residues. In germline, CDR1 is SQVTM, CDR2 ANQGSEA. The V gene end was trimmed by 4 bases and the J gene end by 11 bases; junction bases not matched to a gene: 12. The full variable domain, in which reference TRBV29-1 and TRBJ1-1 provide the parts outside the CDR3, is SAVISQKPSRDICQRGTSLTIQCQVDSQVTMMFWYRQQPGQSLTLIATANQGSEATYESGFVIDKFPISRPNLTFSTLTVSNMSPEDSSIYLCSVVDADRGPGAFFGQGTRLTVV.

The DNA of the CDR3 is TGTGCCAGCAGCCTCGCCTCAGGGTCCCCTTACGAGCAGTACTTC. Translated: CASSLASGSPYEQYF. The chain employs TRBV27 and TRBJ2-7, with a possible D match to TRBD1 (5 bases). Germline V gene data show CDR1 as MNHEY and CDR2 as SMNVEV (reference sequence). This CDR3 has 15 amino acids. The V end was cut by 6 bases, the J end by 4 bases, with 19 bases between.

CDR3 amino acids: CASSQGTVRGYTF. Here the CDR3 DNA reads TGTGCCAGCAGCCAAGGGACTGTTCGGGGCTACACCTTC. The V and J genes are TRBV6-2 or TRBV6-3 and TRBJ1-2, with D perhaps matching TRBD1 (5 bases). Trimming pared 6 bases from V and 8 bases from J, leaving 16 bases between. Germline CDR1 and CDR2: MNHEY and SVGEGT. This CDR3 spans 13 amino acids.

This sequence joins TRBV5-5 and TRBJ2-3; D is perhaps TRBD1 (6 bases). V gave up 4 bases and J gave up 6 bases, with 9 bases separating them. The germline V gene has CDR1 SGHKS and CDR2 YYEKEE (reference sequence). The CDR3 runs 12 residues. The CDR3 spells CASSTTGDTQYF. The CDR3 DNA is TGTGCCAGCAGCACCACAGGGGATACGCAGTATTTT.